The rows below give T cell receptor beta chains drawn from one sample of a study of cytomegalovirus exposure and HLA in healthy donors. The table came from immunoSEQ multiplex PCR; TCRdb's copy has only in-frame clones and leaves some out. This sample has 150,000 or so clones, with 70% to 90% found just once. The sequenced sample consisted of PBMCs. The receptor set was obtained from a middle-aged woman in good health and CMV-seropositive. The CDR3 runs from the conserved cysteine through the conserved F or W. D genes are given only for firm matches. Some rows have no size entry. The others give once, few or many, or a class for an expanded clone.

v_call,clone_size,d_call,j_call,cdr3_nt,cdr3_aa
TRBV5-1,-,TRBD1,TRBJ1-1,TGCGCCAGCAGCTTGGAAGGGGGCTCGGGCACTGAAGCTTTCTTT,CASSLEGGSGTEAFF
TRBV7-7,-,-,TRBJ2-5,TGTGCTAGCAGCTTAGGGGAGACACTAAGCCAAGAGACCCAGTACTTC,CASSLGETLSQETQYF
TRBV11-3,once,TRBD1,TRBJ1-5,TGTGCCAGCAGCCCCGGACAGGGTCAGCCCCAGCATTTT,CASSPGQGQPQHF
TRBV27,-,TRBD1,TRBJ2-7,TGTGCCAGCACTCTAGGGTTCGGGACAGGAAACTACGAGCAGTACTTC,CASTLGFGTGNYEQYF
TRBV28,-,TRBD1,TRBJ2-4,TGTGCCAGCAGGGGGACAGGGGTGGACAAAAACATTCAGTACTTC,CASRGTGVDKNIQYF
TRBV2,-,TRBD1,TRBJ2-2,TGTGCCAGGGGACAGGGGAACACCGGGGAGCTGTTTTTT,CARGQGNTGELFF
TRBV10-3,-,TRBD2,TRBJ2-1,TGTGCCATCAGTGAGTCAGGGACTAGCGGGAGTATGTATGAGCAGTTCTTC,CAISESGTSGSMYEQFF
TRBV29-1,-,-,TRBJ2-1,TGCAGCGTTGTCCGTCACCGCACTTACAATGAGCAGTTCTTC,CSVVRHRTYNEQFF
TRBV27,-,TRBD1,TRBJ1-2,TGTGCCAGCAGTCCCAGGGACAGCTATGGCTACACCTTC,CASSPRDSYGYTF
TRBV4-2,few,-,TRBJ2-6,TGTGCCAGCAGCCGGGGGGAAAAGAGCTCTGGGGCCAACGTCCTGACTTTC,CASSRGEKSSGANVLTF
TRBV6-5,-,-,TRBJ2-1,TGTGCCAGCAGCCCGAGCGGAGGGCGGTGGGAGCAGTTCTTC,CASSPSGGRWEQFF
TRBV2,-,TRBD2,TRBJ2-7,TGTGCCACCAACGGACTAGCGGGAGAGTCGTACTTC,CATNGLAGESYF
TRBV30,-,-,TRBJ1-1,TGTGCCTGGACCCGGCCAACCGGGGGGCTGAACACTGAAGCTTTCTTT,CAWTRPTGGLNTEAFF
TRBV5-1,once,TRBD2,TRBJ2-5,TGCGCCAGCAGCGTCGGGACTAGCATCGAGACCCAGTACTTC,CASSVGTSIETQYF
TRBV7-6,once,-,TRBJ2-1,TGTGCCAGCAGCTTAGAAAGCGCTAGGGGCTACAATGAGCAGTTCTTC,CASSLESARGYNEQFF
TRBV6-1,-,-,TRBJ1-1,TGTGCCAGCAGTGAAAGCGCCCTCAAAACTGAAGCTTTCTTT,CASSESALKTEAFF
TRBV25-1,-,TRBD1,TRBJ1-2,TGTGCCAGCAGCGGCAGGGAGGGACAGGGGACCAACTATGGCTACACCTTC,CASSGREGQGTNYGYTF
TRBV19,-,-,TRBJ1-3,TGTGCCAGTAGTAATGCAGGGATTGTCGGAAACACCATATATTTT,CASSNAGIVGNTIYF
TRBV7-6,-,-,TRBJ1-1,TGTGCCAGCAGCTTAAGTGGCGGTGTCTTGAACACTGAAGCTTTCTTT,CASSLSGGVLNTEAFF
TRBV18,-,-,TRBJ1-2,TGTGCCAGCTCACCAGGGCAAGCCGCGTCCACCTTC,CASSPGQAASTF
TRBV5-1,-,-,TRBJ2-3,TGCGCCAGCCACAGGCGGAGTTCAGATACGCAGTATTTT,CASHRRSSDTQYF
TRBV2,-,TRBD1,TRBJ2-2,TGTGCCAGCAGTGAAACAGGGGGCGCGAACACCGGGGAGCTGTTTTTT,CASSETGGANTGELFF
TRBV6-5,few,-,TRBJ2-7,TGTGCCAGCAGTTACCCCCTAGAAAGTCCTACCGAGCAGTACTTC,CASSYPLESPTEQYF
TRBV5-1,-,TRBD1,TRBJ2-2,TGCGCCAGCAGCTTCCCGGGACAGGGAACCGGGGAGCTGTTTTTT,CASSFPGQGTGELFF
TRBV30,-,-,TRBJ2-7,TGTGCCTGGAGTATGGAGACTACAACTTACGAGCAGTACTTC,CAWSMETTTYEQYF
TRBV7-3,-,TRBD2,TRBJ2-3,TGTGCCAGCAGCTTACGTTCAGGACTAGCGGGAGGTCGCACAGATACGCAGTATTTT,CASSLRSGLAGGRTDTQYF
TRBV30,-,-,TRBJ1-5,TGTGCCTGGGCGACAGGTTTCTATCAGCCCCAGCATTTT,CAWATGFYQPQHF
TRBV19,once,TRBD1,TRBJ2-5,TGTGCCACCGGGACAGTGGAAGAGACCCAGTACTTC,CATGTVEETQYF
TRBV5-8,-,TRBD2,TRBJ2-7,TGTGCCAGCAGCTTGGAACTAGCGGGAGTGGCTGAGCAGTACTTC,CASSLELAGVAEQYF
TRBV5-1,-,TRBD2,TRBJ2-3,TGCGCCAGCAGCCTCCCCCCTCCTAGCGGTCCTAGCACAGATACGCAGTATTTT,CASSLPPPSGPSTDTQYF
TRBV7-9,-,-,TRBJ2-5,TGTGCCAGCAGCTTAGCGCTGGCAGCGCAAGAGACCCAGTACTTC,CASSLALAAQETQYF
TRBV11-2,-,-,TRBJ1-2,TGTGCCAGCAGCCCGTCCGGGTCCTCGATGATTTATGGCTACACCTTC,CASSPSGSSMIYGYTF
TRBV10-1,-,TRBD2,TRBJ2-3,TGCGCCAGTACTAGCGGGAGTCCCCATGGGGGTACGCAGTATTTT,CASTSGSPHGGTQYF
TRBV6-1,-,TRBD1,TRBJ1-6,TGTGCCAGCAGTGAATCGGGACAGTTAACACCCCTCCACTTT,CASSESGQLTPLHF
TRBV11-2,once,-,TRBJ2-1,TGTGCCAGCAGCTTACGCCGACTGGACAGCCCTGAGCAGTTCTTC,CASSLRRLDSPEQFF
TRBV30,-,TRBD1,TRBJ1-3,TGTGCCTGGGACAGGGGATACTCTGGAAACACCATATATTTT,CAWDRGYSGNTIYF
TRBV29-1,-,-,TRBJ2-7,TGCAGCGTTGTGTACAGCCTAAGCTCCTACGAGCAGTACTTC,CSVVYSLSSYEQYF
TRBV6-7,-,-,TRBJ2-7,TGTGCCAGCAGTTACGGTCGGCTAGCGAAGAGTACCTACGAGCAGTACTTC,CASSYGRLAKSTYEQYF
TRBV6-1,-,-,TRBJ2-5,TGTGCCAGCACCCTAGGCCACCCTAGTGGAGAGACCCAGTACTTC,CASTLGHPSGETQYF
TRBV15,-,-,TRBJ1-5,TGTGCCACCAGCACGGGGGGGGTCTATCAGCCCCAGCATTTT,CATSTGGVYQPQHF
TRBV19,-,TRBD2,TRBJ2-5,TGTGCCAGTAGTCCTAGCGGGGGGAGGGAGACCCAGTACTTC,CASSPSGGRETQYF
TRBV29-1,-,-,TRBJ1-1,TGCAGCGTTGGAAATGGGGGGAGTAAGGACACTGAAGCTTTCTTT,CSVGNGGSKDTEAFF
TRBV5-1,-,-,TRBJ2-7,TGCGCCAGCAGCTCTAATACCTACGAGCAGTACTTC,CASSSNTYEQYF
TRBV30,-,-,TRBJ2-7,TGTGCCTGGAGTAGGGGGGGAGGAGCGGGAACCTACGAGCAGTACTTC,CAWSRGGGAGTYEQYF
TRBV4-1,-,TRBD1,TRBJ2-3,TGCGCCAGCAGCCAAGATGGAACAGGGGGATCCACAGATACGCAGTATTTT,CASSQDGTGGSTDTQYF
TRBV27,-,-,TRBJ2-3,TGTGCCAGCAGTTTAGGACAATTCCCAGATACGCAGTATTTT,CASSLGQFPDTQYF
TRBV28,-,-,TRBJ1-2,TGTGCCAGCAGTTTTTATAATCGGGACACATATGGCTACACCTTC,CASSFYNRDTYGYTF
TRBV27,-,-,TRBJ2-1,TGTGCCAGCAGACCGGGACAACCTCTTTCCTACAATGAGCAGTTCTTC,CASRPGQPLSYNEQFF
TRBV6-5,-,TRBD1,TRBJ1-1,TGTGCCAGCAGTTACCAACCAGGGGGGTCGAATGGAGCTTTCTTT,CASSYQPGGSNGAFF
TRBV14,-,TRBD1,TRBJ2-7,TGTGCCAGCAGCCAAGAATTCGGTCTCTGGGACAGGGCCGCGAACGAGCAGTACTTC,CASSQEFGLWDRAANEQYF
TRBV10-3,-,-,TRBJ2-7,TGTGCCAATAGGCCTGGGGCTTCCTACGAGCAGTACTTC,CANRPGASYEQYF
TRBV10-1,-,-,TRBJ1-1,TGCGCCAGCAGTGGGGCACAGGGTACGAACACTGAAGCTTTCTTT,CASSGAQGTNTEAFF